This T cell receptor (beta chain) was retrieved from a study of beta chain features in type 1 diabetes. Across the whole study: The study found patients and healthy donors alike in age, gender and cell yields.

This clone was seen a handful of times. The target antigen is unknown. The CDR3 sequence is 13 residues long. Germline V gene data show CDR1 as GTSNPN and CDR2 as SVGIG (reference sequence). The ends were cut back, 2 bases at V and 6 bases at J, with 11 bases in the middle. Study results and limitations: It was among patients, rather than healthy donors, that naive, central memory and Treg TCRB repertoires appeared more similar. There was a possibility that cDNA sequencing over-represented cells with high TCR expression. A pattern of fewer insertions and more deletions at VDJ junctions was seen in type 1 diabetes patients. In every one of the four CD4+ subsets, TCRB CDR3s were moderately but significantly shorter in Type 1 diabetes patients.

Since all of the isolated RNA was reverse transcribed, expressed TCRB transcripts were what got sequenced. Clones were read by immunoSEQ multiplex PCR, and TCRdb kept only the in-frame ones, dropping some. The data contain around 260,000 clones, about a fifth of them seen just once; the ten biggest clones take up around 0.028%. The TCR originated in a woman aged 40 to 49 with type 1 diabetes. The sample consisted of naive CD4+ T cells from blood. The rearrangement uses TRBV30 and TRBJ1-5, with a possible D match to TRBD1 (5 bases). Written as DNA, the CDR3 is TGTGCCTGGAGTTGGGGGGTGGGTCAGCCCCAGCATTTT. Residues: CAWSWGVGQPQHF. Full variable domain (remainder filled in from reference TRBV30 and TRBJ1-5): SQTIHQWPATLVQPVGSPLSLECTVEGTSNPNLYWYRQAAGRGLQLLFYSVGIGQISSEVPQNLSASRPQDRQFILSSKKLLLSDSGFYLCAWSWGVGQPQHFGDGTRLSIL.